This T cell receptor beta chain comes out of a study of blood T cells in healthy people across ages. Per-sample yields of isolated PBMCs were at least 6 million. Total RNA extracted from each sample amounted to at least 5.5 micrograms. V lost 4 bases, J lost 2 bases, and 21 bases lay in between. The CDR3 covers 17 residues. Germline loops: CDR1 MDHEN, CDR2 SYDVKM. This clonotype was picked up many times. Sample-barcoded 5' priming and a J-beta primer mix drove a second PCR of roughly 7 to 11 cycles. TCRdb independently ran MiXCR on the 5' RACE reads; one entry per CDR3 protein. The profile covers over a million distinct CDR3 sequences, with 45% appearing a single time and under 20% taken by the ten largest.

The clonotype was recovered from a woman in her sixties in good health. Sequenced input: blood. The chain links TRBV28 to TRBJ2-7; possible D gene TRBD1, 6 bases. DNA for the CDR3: TGTGCCAGCAGTTCAACCAATTCCCGGGACACAACCTACGAGCAGTACTTC. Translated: CASSSTNSRDTTYEQYF.